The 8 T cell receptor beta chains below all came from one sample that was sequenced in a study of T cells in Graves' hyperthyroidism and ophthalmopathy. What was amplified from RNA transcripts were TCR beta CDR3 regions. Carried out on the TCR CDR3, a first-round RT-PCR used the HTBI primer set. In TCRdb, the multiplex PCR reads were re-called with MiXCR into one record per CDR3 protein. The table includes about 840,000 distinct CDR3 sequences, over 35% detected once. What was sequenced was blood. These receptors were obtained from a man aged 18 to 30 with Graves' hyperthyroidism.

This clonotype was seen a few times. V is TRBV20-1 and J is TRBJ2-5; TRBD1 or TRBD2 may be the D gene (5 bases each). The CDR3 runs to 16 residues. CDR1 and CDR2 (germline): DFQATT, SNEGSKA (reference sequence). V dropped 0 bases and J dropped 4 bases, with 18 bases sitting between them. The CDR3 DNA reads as TGCAGTGCTAGAGATCCTGGTGGGGGACGGGGAGAGACCCAGTACTTC. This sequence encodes CSARDPGGGRGETQYF.

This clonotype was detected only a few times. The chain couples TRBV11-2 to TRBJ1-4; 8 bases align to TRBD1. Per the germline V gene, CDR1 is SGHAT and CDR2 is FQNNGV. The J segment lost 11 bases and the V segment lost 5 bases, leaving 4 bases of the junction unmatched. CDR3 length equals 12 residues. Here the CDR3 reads CASSPGGGKLFF. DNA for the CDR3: TGTGCCAGCAGCCCAGGGGGCGGGAAACTGTTTTTT.

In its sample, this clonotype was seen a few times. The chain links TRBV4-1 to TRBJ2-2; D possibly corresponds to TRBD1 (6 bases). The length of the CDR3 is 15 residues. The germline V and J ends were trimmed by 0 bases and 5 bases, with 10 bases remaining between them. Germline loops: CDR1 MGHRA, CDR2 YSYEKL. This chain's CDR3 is CASSQDHRETGELFF. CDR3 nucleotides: TGCGCCAGCAGCCAAGATCACAGGGAAACCGGGGAGCTGTTTTTT.

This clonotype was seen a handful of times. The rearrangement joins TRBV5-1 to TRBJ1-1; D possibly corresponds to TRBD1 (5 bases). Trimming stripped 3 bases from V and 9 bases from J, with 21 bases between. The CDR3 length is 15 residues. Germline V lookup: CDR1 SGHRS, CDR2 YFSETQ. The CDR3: CASSSTQDPGSQAFF. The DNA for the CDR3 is TGCGCCAGCAGCTCGACACAGGACCCCGGCTCGCAAGCTTTCTTT.

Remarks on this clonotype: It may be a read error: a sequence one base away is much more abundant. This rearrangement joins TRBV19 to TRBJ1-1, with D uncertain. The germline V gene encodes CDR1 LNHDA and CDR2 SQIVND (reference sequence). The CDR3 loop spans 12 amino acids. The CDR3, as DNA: TGTGCCAGTAGTATAGATGACACTGAAGCTTCCTTT. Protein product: CASSIDDTEASF.

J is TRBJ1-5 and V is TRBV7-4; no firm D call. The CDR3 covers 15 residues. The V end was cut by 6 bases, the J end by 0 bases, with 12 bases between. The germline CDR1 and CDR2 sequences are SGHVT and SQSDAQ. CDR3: CASSFTDFSNQPQHF. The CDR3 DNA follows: TGTGCCAGCAGTTTCACAGATTTTAGCAATCAGCCCCAGCATTTT.

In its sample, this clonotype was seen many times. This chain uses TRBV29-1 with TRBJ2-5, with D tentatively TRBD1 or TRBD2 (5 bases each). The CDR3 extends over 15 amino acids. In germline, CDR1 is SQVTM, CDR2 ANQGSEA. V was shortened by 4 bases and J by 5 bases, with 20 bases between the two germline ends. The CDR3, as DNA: TGCAGCGTTGGCCGAAGACCAGTCAGGGAGGAGACCCAGTACTTC. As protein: CSVGRRPVREETQYF.

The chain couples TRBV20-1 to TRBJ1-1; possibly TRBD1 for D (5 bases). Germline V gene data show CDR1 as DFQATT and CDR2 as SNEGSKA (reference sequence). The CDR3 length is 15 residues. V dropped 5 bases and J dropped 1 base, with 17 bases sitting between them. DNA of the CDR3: TGCAGTGCTCTTTTGGGGGGGTCGACGAACACTGAAGCTTTCTTT. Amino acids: CSALLGGSTNTEAFF.